The 20 T cell receptor beta chains given below trace back to one sample, sequenced in a study of blood T cell repertoires in COVID-19. Sequencing used immunoSEQ multiplex PCR; TCRdb keeps in-frame clones, though not all of them. The sample holds some 260,000 clones, 70% to 85% seen once. Sequences were obtained from peripheral blood. These receptors were taken from a woman in her thirties or forties with active or convalescent COVID-19.

The chain carries TRBV7-2 and TRBJ1-1; D unclear. Trimming removed 2 bases from V and 5 bases from J, with 9 bases in between. Looked up from germline, CDR1 is SGHTA and CDR2 is FQGNSA. The CDR3 is 13 residues long. CDR3 nucleotides: TGTGCCAGCAGCTTAAACCCGAGTACTGAAGCTTTCTTT. It translates to CASSLNPSTEAFF.

The V and J genes are TRBV7-2 and TRBJ1-1; the match to TRBD1 covers 10 bases. The CDR3 consists of 18 residues. Germline CDR1 and CDR2: SGHTA and FQGNSA. The ends lost 0 bases at V and 1 base at J; junction bases unmatched: 8. The CDR3 loop reads CASSLAPRDRGWNTEAFF. CDR3 DNA: TGTGCCAGCAGCTTAGCGCCCCGGGACAGGGGCTGGAACACTGAAGCTTTCTTT.

This clone appeared a few times. The V and J genes are TRBV7-2 and TRBJ1-3; D is unresolved. V was pared by 2 bases and J by 0 bases, with 8 bases between. Germline V gene data show CDR1 as SGHTA and CDR2 as FQGNSA. CDR3 size: 15 residues. The chain's CDR3 is CASSLRRSSGNTIYF. The CDR3 DNA reads as TGTGCCAGCAGCTTAAGACGGAGCTCTGGAAACACCATATATTTT. The complete variable domain, with remaining parts taken from reference TRBV7-2 and TRBJ1-3, reads GAGVSQSPSNKVTEKGKDVELRCDPISGHTALYWYRQSLGQGLEFLIYFQGNSAPDKSGLPSDRFSAERTGGSVSTLTIQRTQQEDSAVYLCASSLRRSSGNTIYFGEGSWLTVV.

In its sample, this clone was seen a few times. The DNA of the CDR3 is TGTGCCAGCAACATCCTAGCGGCCAATGAGCAGTTCTTC. This codes for CASNILAANEQFF. The chain links TRBV2 to TRBJ2-1; 7 bases are a match to TRBD2. Germline trimming cut 7 bases from V and 6 bases from J; bases unmatched to any gene: 6. The CDR3 sequence is 13 residues long. Germline V gene data show CDR1 as SNHLY and CDR2 as FYNNEI.

The chain couples TRBV15 to TRBJ1-2, with D maybe TRBD1 (5 bases). The V end was cut by 5 bases, the J end by 5 bases, with 18 bases between. The CDR3 has 15 amino acids. Germline values: CDR1 LNHNV, CDR2 YYDKDF (reference sequence). The CDR3 spells CATSPRSGNLYGYTF. The CDR3 DNA follows: TGTGCCACCAGCCCCCGGTCAGGGAACCTTTATGGCTACACCTTC.

The chain combines TRBV7-3 with TRBJ2-7; 9 bases line up with TRBD1. This CDR3 contains 13 residues. Germline CDR1 and CDR2: SGHTA and FQGTGA. J was trimmed by 5 bases and V by 5 bases; bases with no gene match: 4. This CDR3 reads CASSPWTGDEQYF. The CDR3 bases are TGTGCCAGCAGCCCCTGGACAGGGGACGAGCAGTACTTC. Variable domain in full (rest from reference TRBV7-3 and TRBJ2-7): GAGVSQTPSNKVTEKGKYVELRCDPISGHTALYWYRQSLGQGPEFLIYFQGTGAADDSGLPNDRFFAVRPEGSVSTLKIQRTERGDSAVYLCASSPWTGDEQYFGPGTRLTVT.

This sequence joins TRBV10-1 and TRBJ1-5; maybe TRBD1 (5 bases). This CDR3 has 17 amino acids. The ends were cut back, 2 bases at V and 0 bases at J, with 14 bases in the middle. CDR1 is WNHNN, CDR2 SYGVQD, per germline (reference sequence). The CDR3 reads CASSEARQFNSNQPQHF. CDR3 sequence (DNA): TGCGCCAGCAGTGAGGCCCGACAGTTTAATAGCAATCAGCCCCAGCATTTT.

The rearrangement uses TRBV6-5 and TRBJ1-2; TRBD1 aligns across 7 bases. Per germline, CDR1 MNHEY and CDR2 SVGAGI. The trim removed 2 bases at V and 3 bases at J, leaving 6 bases unmatched. This CDR3 spans 15 amino acids. This CDR3 is CASSYADRVDYGYTF. The CDR3 DNA sequence: TGTGCCAGCAGTTACGCCGACAGGGTGGACTATGGCTACACCTTC.

The chain joins TRBV12-3 or TRBV12-4 to TRBJ1-5, with a tentative D call TRBD1 (6 bases). V gave up 4 bases and J gave up 3 bases, with 7 bases separating them. The length of the CDR3 is 13 residues. CDR3 sequence reads: CASSWTDNQPQHF. The CDR3 DNA reads as TGTGCCAGCAGTTGGACAGACAATCAGCCCCAGCATTTT.

The genes are TRBV7-9 and TRBJ2-7; a weak D match, TRBD2 (5 bases). Trimming pared 4 bases from V and 3 bases from J, leaving 10 bases between. Germline-derived CDR1 and CDR2 are SEHNR and FQNEAQ (reference sequence). The CDR3 runs to 13 residues. The CDR3, as DNA: TGTGCCAGCAGCTCCTCCGCGGGCTACGAGCAGTACTTC. Translating it yields CASSSSAGYEQYF.

The V gene is TRBV5-1, the J gene TRBJ1-1; TRBD1 agrees at 9 bases. The germline V gene has CDR1 SGHRS and CDR2 YFSETQ. The CDR3 spans 13 residues. V shed 3 bases and J 11 bases; nucleotides not matched to a gene: 8. The CDR3 DNA sequence: TGCGCCAGCAGCTCGGGACAGGGTGGAAATGCTTTCTTT. It encodes CASSSGQGGNAFF.

This rearrangement joins TRBV4-1 to TRBJ1-1, with 9 bases matching TRBD1. V was pared by 7 bases and J by 1 base, with 4 bases of the junction left unmatched. The CDR3 is 14 residues long. CDR1 and CDR2 from the germline V gene are MGHRA and YSYEKL. The CDR3, as DNA: TGCGCCAGCACCTGGGACAGGGCGAACACTGAAGCTTTCTTT. Its protein is CASTWDRANTEAFF.

The CDR3 DNA follows: TGTGCCGTTCAGGGGGACGAGGGGGGCTACACCTTC. It translates to CAVQGDEGGYTF. The chain links TRBV6-5 to TRBJ1-2; 7 nucleotides line up with TRBD1. V trimming: 11 bases; J trimming: 8 bases; junction bases outside the gene matches: 11. The CDR3 runs to 12 residues. Germline assignment: CDR1 MNHEY and CDR2 SVGAGI.

The rearrangement joins TRBV19 to TRBJ1-1; tentative D call: TRBD1 (5 bases). Looked up from germline, CDR1 is LNHDA and CDR2 is SQIVND (reference sequence). V was cut by 10 bases and J by 1 base, with 13 bases left in between. This CDR3 has 13 residues. DNA of the CDR3: TGTGCCACCACGGAGCAGGGGAACACTGAAGCTTTCTTT. This sequence encodes CATTEQGNTEAFF.

The chain joins TRBV28 to TRBJ2-5; D ambiguous. V lost 4 bases, J lost 8 bases, and 8 bases lay in between. The germline gives CDR1 MDHEN, CDR2 SYDVKM. CDR3 length: 11 residues. CDR3 DNA: TGTGCCAGCAGTTCCCCCCTAACCCAGTACTTC. It codes for CASSSPLTQYF.

The table lists this clone with a few counts. The V and J genes are TRBV4-1 and TRBJ1-3; no clear D. The V gene lost 0 bases and the J gene lost 0 bases, with 12 bases spanning the gap. The CDR3 contains 17 residues. In germline, CDR1 is MGHRA, CDR2 YSYEKL. The CDR3: CASSQEIAFSSGNTIYF. The CDR3, as DNA: TGCGCCAGCAGCCAAGAGATAGCGTTTAGCTCTGGAAACACCATATATTTT.

This chain joins TRBV6-6 and TRBJ1-2; possible D gene TRBD1, 6 bases. Germline CDR1 MNHNY, CDR2 SVGAGI (reference sequence). CDR3 length: 16 residues. The ends were cut back, 6 bases at V and 3 bases at J, with 20 bases in the middle. In nucleotides, the CDR3 is TGTGCCAGCAGCTCCGATATCCAGGGGAACCACTATGGCTACACCTTC. It is translated as CASSSDIQGNHYGYTF.

The V and J genes are TRBV7-9 and TRBJ1-1; TRBD1 agrees at 8 bases. CDR3 size: 15 residues. Germline V gives CDR1 SEHNR, CDR2 FQNEAQ (reference sequence). With 1 base clipped from V and 6 bases from J, the junction kept 7 bases outside the gene matches. The DNA of the CDR3 is TGTGCCAGCAGCTTAGATTCGGGCAGGGGGCCTGAAGCTTTCTTT. Its protein product is CASSLDSGRGPEAFF.

The V and J genes are TRBV30 and TRBJ2-5; 8 bases line up with TRBD1. V lost 5 bases and J lost 7; bases outside the gene matches: 9. Looked up from germline, CDR1 is GTSNPN and CDR2 is SVGIG (reference sequence). The CDR3 covers 13 residues. The CDR3 loop reads CAWEGQGGRTQYF. DNA of the CDR3: TGTGCCTGGGAAGGACAGGGTGGACGGACCCAGTACTTC.

This clone was recorded many times. This rearrangement joins TRBV19 to TRBJ1-5; tentatively, D is TRBD1 (5 bases). The V and J ends lost 7 bases and 1 base respectively, with 14 bases between them. Per the germline V gene, CDR1 is LNHDA and CDR2 is SQIVND (reference sequence). CDR3 length: 15 residues. CDR3 sequence (DNA): TGTGCCAGTACCCGGCCGGGGGTGAGCAATCAGCCCCAGCATTTT. Protein product: CASTRPGVSNQPQHF.